One and the same sample provided the 22 T cell receptor beta chains below, sequenced in a study of breast tumors, draining lymph nodes, adjacent tissues (TCRdb year 2016). Lymph node samples were obtained from the axillary draining lymph nodes of breast cancer patients. The library was built by means of multiplex PCR. Sequencing used an Illumina HiSeq 2000. TCRdb applied fastp at Q25 and MiXCR to the public reads, then kept only in-frame beta chains. Merged by CDR3 protein, the rows form single entries marked with the most common genes and DNA. For this sample there are approximately 230,000 distinct CDR3 sequences; less than 40% appear just once. The top ten clonotypes cover approximately 4% of the sample. Specimen: axillary lymph node tissue. All receptors derive from a female donor with breast cancer. Some clones in this sample may be carry-over from other donors' samples.

The chain joins TRBV15 to TRBJ2-5; the match to TRBD2 covers 9 bases. V shed 7 bases, J shed 9 bases, and the junction held 24 bases outside the gene matches. Germline CDR1 reads LNHNV; CDR2 reads YYDKDF (reference sequence). CDR3 length equals 18 residues. The CDR3 spells CATIGMGLRLAGPRAQYF. For the CDR3, the DNA is TGTGCCACCATCGGAATGGGGCTAAGGCTAGCGGGACCAAGGGCCCAGTACTTC.

In the case of this clonotype: This clone may be a read error of a much larger clone one base away. A read error is likely, as this CDR3 ends without the conserved phenylalanine or tryptophan. The chain combines TRBV7-6 with TRBJ2-7; D gene ambiguous. Germline V lookup: CDR1 SGHVS, CDR2 FNYEAQ. The CDR3 sequence is 14 residues long. Deletions cut 3 bases from V and 4 bases from J, with 13 bases between. The CDR3 bases are TGTGCCAGCAGCTTTTCGGACGCAAAGTACGAGCAGTACCTC. Residues: CASSFSDAKYEQYL.

This rearrangement joins TRBV7-6 to TRBJ2-6; D ambiguous. V was pared by 7 bases and J by 4 bases, with 20 bases between. In germline, CDR1 is SGHVS, CDR2 FNYEAQ. The CDR3 has 17 amino acids. In nucleotides, the CDR3 is TGTGCCAGCACTCCCGGCAAAGGTGCCACCGGGGCCAACGTCCTGACTTTC. This encodes CASTPGKGATGANVLTF.

This chain connects TRBV24-1 to TRBJ1-3, with 7 bases matching TRBD1. Germline V lookup: CDR1 KGHDR, CDR2 SFDVKD. CDR3 length: 16 residues. Germline trimming cut 5 bases from V and 0 bases from J; bases unmatched to any gene: 6. The DNA of the CDR3 is TGTGCCACCAGTGCCTCGGGGACAGCCTCTGGAAACACCATATATTTT. Amino acid sequence: CATSASGTASGNTIYF.

The rearrangement joins TRBV9 to TRBJ1-6, with 7 bases matching TRBD1. From germline, CDR1 is SGDLS and CDR2 YYNGEE. The CDR3 is 13 amino acids. J gave up 6 bases and V 8 bases, and 5 bases lay outside the gene matches. The CDR3 DNA follows: TGTGCCAGAACGGGACAGACTAATTCACCCCTCCACTTT. This translates into CARTGQTNSPLHF.

This clonotype was recorded at least ten times. J is TRBJ2-7 and V is TRBV5-4; 7 bases are shared with TRBD1. V was clipped by 5 bases and J by 5 bases; unmatched bases: 10. Germline V lookup: CDR1 SGHNT, CDR2 YYREEE (reference sequence). The CDR3 covers 14 residues. The CDR3: CASRSRQGANEQYF. CDR3 coding DNA: TGTGCCAGCAGGTCTAGACAGGGTGCCAACGAGCAGTACTTC.

In this sample, this clonotype turned up many times. This chain connects TRBV20-1 to TRBJ1-2; perhaps TRBD1 as D (6 bases). The CDR3 totals 13 residues. Germline V gene sequence: CDR1 DFQATT, CDR2 SNEGSKA (reference sequence). V lost 3 bases and J lost 3, with 11 bases in between. CDR3 sequence (DNA): TGCAGTGCTAGTCACGGGGGCCACTATGGCTACACCTTC. As protein: CSASHGGHYGYTF.

Many counts were recorded for this clonotype. The genes are TRBV2 and TRBJ1-4; D uncertain. V lost 6 bases and J lost 3, with 11 bases in between. The CDR3 is made up of 14 amino acids. Germline-derived CDR1 and CDR2 are SNHLY and FYNNEI. Written as DNA, the CDR3 is TGTGCCAGCAGGGGGAACGGGGCTAATGAAAAACTGTTTTTT. Protein product: CASRGNGANEKLFF.

The sample holds many counts of this clonotype. The chain links TRBV2 to TRBJ1-4; D is possibly TRBD1 (6 bases). CDR1 is SNHLY and CDR2 is FYNNEI in the germline V gene. The CDR3 is made up of 18 amino acids. Trimming took off 3 bases at V and 7 bases at J, with 24 bases between the two ends. CDR3 sequence reads: CASSDWTVVPRLGEKLFF. In DNA, the CDR3 is TGTGCCAGCAGTGACTGGACAGTAGTCCCGAGGCTAGGTGAAAAACTGTTTTTT.

The sample holds a few counts of this clonotype. The missing conserved phenylalanine or tryptophan at the end of this CDR3 makes a read error likely. The chain carries TRBV19 and TRBJ2-7, with D possibly being TRBD1 (6 bases). Looked up from germline, CDR1 is LNHDA and CDR2 is SQIVND (reference sequence). Trimming cost V 3 bases and J 0 bases, with 15 bases left between them. The CDR3 is 16 residues long. CDR3 region: CASSIGAGQTSYEQYS. CDR3 sequence (DNA): TGTGCCAGTAGTATTGGGGCCGGACAGACCTCCTACGAGCAGTACTCC.

This clonotype was detected ten times or more. This sequence joins TRBV20-1 and TRBJ1-3; no firm D call. This CDR3 region has 11 residues. CDR1 and CDR2 (germline): DFQATT, SNEGSKA (reference sequence). V gave up 5 bases and J gave up 4 bases, with 6 bases separating them. The CDR3 region has the DNA TGCAGTGCTGGACGGGGAAACACCATATATTTT. Its protein product is CSAGRGNTIYF.

This chain connects TRBV4-2 to TRBJ1-5, with 10 bases aligning to TRBD1. This CDR3 region has 19 residues. The V gene's germline CDR1 is LGHNA and CDR2 YNFKEQ. V was clipped by 4 bases and J by 0 bases; unmatched bases: 12. The CDR3 is CASSLDLGQGPTSNQPQHF. The DNA of the CDR3 is TGTGCCAGCAGCCTCGATTTGGGACAGGGGCCCACTAGCAATCAGCCCCAGCATTTT.

This clonotype was counted ten times or more. CDR3 in DNA: TGTGCCAGTAAGGTGGCGGGGACAGATACGCAGTATTTT. It specifies CASKVAGTDTQYF. The chain has TRBV19 and TRBJ2-3; possibly TRBD2 for D (6 bases). V lost 7 bases, J lost 3 bases, and 11 bases lay in between. Germline CDR1 LNHDA, CDR2 SQIVND (reference sequence). The CDR3 spans 13 residues.

This clonotype was recorded many times. The chain recombines TRBV20-1 with TRBJ2-1, with 8 bases fitting TRBD2. CDR1 is DFQATT and CDR2 is SNEGSKA in the germline V gene (reference sequence). The CDR3 runs 14 residues. The V gene end was trimmed by 3 bases and the J gene end by 4 bases; junction bases not matched to a gene: 5. The CDR3 reads CSASRSGRYNEQFF. The CDR3 DNA reads as TGCAGTGCTAGTAGGAGCGGGAGATACAATGAGCAGTTCTTC.

This clonotype was detected a few times. The gene calls are TRBV28 and TRBJ2-7, with 9 bases lining up with TRBD1. This CDR3 is 15 amino acids long. J was trimmed by 5 bases and V by 3 bases; bases with no gene match: 8. The germline V gene encodes CDR1 MDHEN and CDR2 SYDVKM. CDR3 amino acids: CASSLFGTGIHEQYF. The CDR3 DNA follows: TGTGCCAGCAGTTTGTTCGGGACAGGGATCCACGAGCAGTACTTC.

The CDR3 sequence: CAWMRDKTQYF. The CDR3 DNA follows: TGTGCCTGGATGCGAGACAAGACCCAGTACTTC. V is TRBV19 and J is TRBJ2-5; D remains unclear. This CDR3 contains 11 residues. Germline V CDR1 and CDR2: LNHDA, SQIVND (reference sequence). Trimming took off 11 bases at V and 6 bases at J, with 13 bases between the two ends.

Ten or more counts support this clonotype. In DNA, the CDR3 is TGCAGTGCTAGAGATGAGTCCCAGGGGGCTAACTATGGCTACACCTTC. Encoded protein: CSARDESQGANYGYTF. V is TRBV20-1 and J is TRBJ1-2, with TRBD1 identical over 7 bases. The V and J ends lost 0 bases and 0 bases, in that order; junction bases with no gene match: 7. Germline V gene data show CDR1 as DFQATT and CDR2 as SNEGSKA (reference sequence). The CDR3 has 16 amino acids.

This clonotype was found once. The chain's CDR3 is CATGQGSYGYTF. The CDR3 DNA reads as TGTGCCACTGGACAGGGTTCATATGGCTACACCTTC. The gene calls are TRBV10-3 and TRBJ1-2, with 8 bases aligning to TRBD1. J gave up 5 bases and V 10 bases, and 6 bases lay outside the gene matches. CDR1 is ENHRY, CDR2 SYGVKD, per germline. CDR3 length: 12 amino acids.

The sample holds many counts of this clonotype. The chain is built from TRBV6-6 and TRBJ1-5, with 7 bases lining up with TRBD1. The junction had 7 bases not matched to a gene; V was cut back by 5 bases and J by 3 bases. Germline CDR1 and CDR2: MNHNY and SVGAGI (reference sequence). The CDR3 is 15 residues long. CDR3 loop: CASSPLTGANQPQHF. The CDR3 nucleotides are TGTGCCAGCAGTCCACTAACAGGGGCCAATCAGCCCCAGCATTTT.

Ten or more counts support this clonotype. The rearrangement links TRBV6-1 to TRBJ2-1; 9 bases are a match to TRBD2. CDR3 length: 16 residues. Germline-derived CDR1 and CDR2 are MNHNS and SASEGT. V was pared by 0 bases and J by 7 bases, with 7 bases of the junction left unmatched. The CDR3 region has the DNA TGTGCCAGCAGTGAAGCGGATAGCGGGAGCTGGAATGAGCAGTTCTTC. Translated, it gives CASSEADSGSWNEQFF.

The chain carries TRBV20-1 and TRBJ2-6; TRBD1 is a possible D gene (6 bases). The CDR3 is 14 amino acids. V lost 1 base and J 12 bases, leaving 16 bases between the germline ends. The germline V gene encodes CDR1 DFQATT and CDR2 SNEGSKA (reference sequence). CDR3 sequence: CSARGSPGGTVLTF. The DNA of the CDR3 is TGCAGTGCTAGAGGGTCACCTGGGGGCACCGTCCTGACTTTC.

This clonotype was seen ten or more times. The chain uses TRBV6-6 and TRBJ2-6; D unclear. V was clipped by 11 bases and J by 2 bases, with 13 bases between them. CDR1 and CDR2 from the germline V gene are MNHNY and SVGAGI (reference sequence). CDR3 length: 14 amino acids. CDR3 sequence reads: CAAYPSAGANVLTF. CDR3 nucleotide sequence: TGTGCCGCGTATCCCTCGGCTGGGGCCAACGTCCTGACTTTC.